These 17 T cell receptor beta chains share one sample of origin, sequenced in a study of T cell responses to AZD1222 COVID-19 vaccine. Using immunoSEQ multiplex PCR, the repertoire was profiled, and TCRdb retains in-frame clones only, with some absent. Here the sample spans some 130,000 clones, roughly 87% being singletons. This sample comprised peripheral blood, obtained 28 days after the second AZD1222 dose. The receptors originated from an adult who received the AZD1222 COVID-19 vaccine.

CDR3 residues: CASSLAGLDYGYTF. In DNA, the CDR3 is TGTGCCAGCAGCTTGGCTGGTTTGGACTATGGCTACACCTTC. The genes are TRBV5-6 and TRBJ1-2; unclear D gene. The germline gives CDR1 SGHDT, CDR2 YYEEEE. The CDR3 has 14 amino acids. V was pared by 0 bases and J by 3 bases, with 9 bases between.

The chain joins TRBV5-4 to TRBJ2-1, with 10 bases aligning to TRBD2. After removal of 4 bases from V and 8 bases from J, the junction contained 9 bases not matched to a gene. Germline V lookup: CDR1 SGHNT, CDR2 YYREEE (reference sequence). This CDR3 comprises 15 residues. The CDR3 DNA reads TGTGCCAGCAGCCCTAAGCGGGGGGGCACCGATGAGCAGTTCTTC. This codes for CASSPKRGGTDEQFF.

J is TRBJ1-6 and V is TRBV18, with a tentative D call TRBD1 (6 bases). V was trimmed by 2 bases and J by 8 bases, leaving 13 bases between them. The CDR3 spans 15 residues. The germline CDR1 and CDR2 sequences are KGHSH and LQKENI. In DNA, the CDR3 is TGTGCCAGCTCACCAGGGGGGCAGGGCGATTCACCCCTCCACTTT. Amino acids: CASSPGGQGDSPLHF.

V is TRBV18 and J is TRBJ2-3; D remains unclear. Germline V CDR1 and CDR2: KGHSH, LQKENI. V lost 4 bases, J lost 0 bases, and 5 bases lay in between. The CDR3 covers 13 residues. CDR3 coding DNA: TGTGCCAGCTCACACCTAAGCACAGATACGCAGTATTTT. It is translated as CASSHLSTDTQYF. Full variable domain (missing parts from reference TRBV18 and TRBJ2-3): NAGVMQNPRHLVRRRGQEARLRCSPMKGHSHVYWYRQLPEEGLKFMVYLQKENIIDESGMPKERFSAEFPKEGPSILRIQQVVRGDSAAYFCASSHLSTDTQYFGPGTRLTVL.

J is TRBJ1-2 and V is TRBV7-2; D might be TRBD1 (5 bases). Germline V gene sequence: CDR1 SGHTA, CDR2 FQGNSA. CDR3 size: 12 residues. V was trimmed by 7 bases and J by 7 bases, leaving 13 bases between them. Here the CDR3 reads CASTQGMAGYTF. Here the CDR3 DNA reads TGTGCCAGCACCCAGGGAATGGCTGGCTACACCTTC.

The chain has TRBV18 and TRBJ2-5; 8 bases are a match to TRBD1. J was trimmed by 2 bases and V by 3 bases; bases with no gene match: 5. The CDR3 is 15 residues long. Germline CDR1 and CDR2: KGHSH and LQKENI. The CDR3 DNA reads TGTGCCAGCTCACCCCTCGGACAGGGACAAGAGACCCAGTACTTC. Encoded protein: CASSPLGQGQETQYF.

V usage is TRBV29-1 and J usage is TRBJ1-5; D unresolved. Germline V gene lookup returns CDR1 SQVTM and CDR2 ANQGSEA. CDR3 length: 14 residues. Trimming shortened V by 6 bases and J by 5 bases, and 17 bases separated the two germline ends. For the CDR3, the DNA is TGCAGCGTGTTGACCCCTGAGAAGGATCAGCCCCAGCATTTT. Translating gives CSVLTPEKDQPQHF. Based on the CDR3 plus reference TRBV29-1 and TRBJ1-5, the full variable domain is SAVISQKPSRDICQRGTSLTIQCQVDSQVTMMFWYRQQPGQSLTLIATANQGSEATYESGFVIDKFPISRPNLTFSTLTVSNMSPEDSSIYLCSVLTPEKDQPQHFGDGTRLSIL.

In this sample, this clone turned up once. The chain carries TRBV29-1 and TRBJ2-1, with 7 bases that match TRBD2. CDR3 length equals 14 residues. Unmatched junction bases numbered 6, after V lost 3 bases and J lost 4 bases. Germline V gene lookup returns CDR1 SQVTM and CDR2 ANQGSEA. CDR3 region: CSVEASGAYNEQFF. CDR3 nucleotide sequence: TGCAGCGTTGAGGCTAGCGGAGCGTACAATGAGCAGTTCTTC.

This chain links TRBV7-8 with TRBJ2-3; TRBD2 matches 9 bases. Trimming cost V 0 bases and J 0 bases; bases outside gene matches: 1. Germline V CDR1 and CDR2: SGHVS, FQNEAQ. The CDR3 extends over 16 amino acids. The CDR3 spells CASSLATSGSTDTQYF. The CDR3 bases are TGTGCCAGCAGCTTAGCCACTAGCGGGAGCACAGATACGCAGTATTTT.

The V gene is TRBV9, the J gene TRBJ2-7; a possible D gene is TRBD1 (6 bases). V was pared by 0 bases and J by 3 bases, with 13 bases between. Germline V gives CDR1 SGDLS, CDR2 YYNGEE. The CDR3 totals 15 residues. Here the CDR3 DNA reads TGTGCCAGCAGCGTAGCCCCGGACAGAGACTACGAGCAGTACTTC. Its protein product is CASSVAPDRDYEQYF. The whole variable domain, remainder taken from reference TRBV9 and TRBJ2-7, is DSGVTQTPKHLITATGQRVTLRCSPRSGDLSVYWYQQSLDQGLQFLIQYYNGEERAKGNILERFSAQQFPDLHSELNLSSLELGDSALYFCASSVAPDRDYEQYFGPGTRLTVT.

The chain couples TRBV6-5 to TRBJ1-2; tentatively, D is TRBD1 (6 bases). The CDR3 consists of 14 residues. Per the germline V gene, CDR1 is MNHEY and CDR2 is SVGAGI. With 8 bases removed from V and 9 bases from J, the gap between germline ends came to 22 bases. DNA of the CDR3: TGTGCCAGCTCCCTCAGCGGGGGGCGGGCGAGCTACACCTTC. The encoded protein is CASSLSGGRASYTF.

The chain employs TRBV7-2 and TRBJ2-1, with D perhaps matching TRBD2 (6 bases). Deletions cut 0 bases from V and 9 bases from J, with 12 bases between. Germline CDR1 is SGHTA and CDR2 is FQGNSA. CDR3 length: 14 residues. The DNA of the CDR3 is TGTGCCAGCAGCTTAGCCTTCGCGGGGATTGAGCAGTTCTTC. Protein: CASSLAFAGIEQFF. Combining the CDR3 with reference TRBV7-2 and TRBJ2-1 gives the whole variable domain GAGVSQSPSNKVTEKGKDVELRCDPISGHTALYWYRQSLGQGLEFLIYFQGNSAPDKSGLPSDRFSAERTGGSVSTLTIQRTQQEDSAVYLCASSLAFAGIEQFFGPGTRLTVL.

This chain uses TRBV6-2 or TRBV6-3 with TRBJ1-1, with D unresolved. Germline V CDR1 and CDR2: MNHEY, SVGEGT. V lost 2 bases and J lost 0, with 10 bases in between. This CDR3 has 15 amino acids. The CDR3 nucleotides read TGTGCCAGCAGTTACCCTGGATCTTTGAACACTGAAGCTTTCTTT. Amino acid sequence: CASSYPGSLNTEAFF.

The chain uses TRBV19 and TRBJ1-2; no reliable D call. CDR1 LNHDA and CDR2 SQIVND come from the germline V gene (reference sequence). Between the trimmed V and J ends, which lost 9 bases and 4 bases, there was a span of 18 bases. CDR3 length: 14 residues. The CDR3 DNA follows: TGTGCCAGCGGCGGGGTCCGGTACTTCTATGGCTACACCTTC. It is translated as CASGGVRYFYGYTF.

The V gene is TRBV5-5, the J gene TRBJ1-2; TRBD1 is a possible D gene (5 bases). V dropped 3 bases and J dropped 2 bases, with 17 bases sitting between them. The CDR3 covers 16 residues. Germline CDR1 SGHKS, CDR2 YYEKEE (reference sequence). CDR3 in DNA: TGTGCCAGCAGCTCAAACCTTCAGACAGAGAACTATGGCTACACCTTC. Protein sequence: CASSSNLQTENYGYTF.

The sample holds one count of this clone. This rearrangement joins TRBV9 to TRBJ1-1; 10 positions agree with TRBD1. Germline V gene sequence: CDR1 SGDLS, CDR2 YYNGEE. V lost 4 bases, J lost 6 bases, and 9 bases stayed unmatched. The CDR3 spans 15 residues. This chain's CDR3 is CASSTRSDRGAEAFF. The CDR3 region has the DNA TGTGCCAGCAGCACTCGTTCGGACAGGGGGGCTGAAGCTTTCTTT.

The chain links TRBV28 to TRBJ1-5; the D is unclear. Germline V lookup: CDR1 MDHEN, CDR2 SYDVKM. The CDR3 extends over 14 amino acids. Trimming removed 6 bases at V and 0 bases at J, with 9 bases between. Here the CDR3 DNA reads TGTGCCAGCAGATTCACAAATAGCAATCAGCCCCAGCATTTT. As protein: CASRFTNSNQPQHF.